This TCR beta chain derives from a study of vaccination and CD4 T cells after COVID-19. For the study at large: The study enrolled six male and four female convalescents, two of whom were Hispanic. The authors used overlapping spike peptides from SARS-CoV-2, HCoV-NL63, HCoV-OC43 and HCoV-229E to stimulate cells.

As to treatment: approximately 10-day PBMC culture with coronavirus spike peptide pools or control peptides (ViraFEST assay). V shed 0 bases and J 6 bases; nucleotides not matched to a gene: 8. The length of the CDR3 is 15 residues. The germline V gene has CDR1 DFQATT and CDR2 SNEGSKA (reference sequence). Sequencing of the DNA from cultured CD4+ T cells was carried out with the Oncomine TCR Beta short-read assay. It was cultured CD4+ T cells from which genomic DNA was extracted. TCRdb reprocessed the PCR reads with MiXCR, giving one entry per CDR3 protein. Of 9,000 to 15,000 distinct CDR3 sequences detected, about 82% appear once; the ten largest clones hold 20% to 30%. Concerning this clonotype itself: Its antigen is unidentified.

Overall study results and limits: The median count of SARS-CoV-2-reactive clonotypes rose from 21 to 38, not significantly.

The chain links TRBV20-1 to TRBJ2-7; 10 nucleotides line up with TRBD1. The sequenced sample was CD4+ T cells from blood, cultured in vitro. The TCR sequence derives from a human donor who had recovered from COVID-19. The CDR3 reads CSARDFGTGAGEQYF. The CDR3 DNA reads as TGCAGTGCTAGAGATTTTGGGACAGGGGCGGGCGAGCAGTACTTC.